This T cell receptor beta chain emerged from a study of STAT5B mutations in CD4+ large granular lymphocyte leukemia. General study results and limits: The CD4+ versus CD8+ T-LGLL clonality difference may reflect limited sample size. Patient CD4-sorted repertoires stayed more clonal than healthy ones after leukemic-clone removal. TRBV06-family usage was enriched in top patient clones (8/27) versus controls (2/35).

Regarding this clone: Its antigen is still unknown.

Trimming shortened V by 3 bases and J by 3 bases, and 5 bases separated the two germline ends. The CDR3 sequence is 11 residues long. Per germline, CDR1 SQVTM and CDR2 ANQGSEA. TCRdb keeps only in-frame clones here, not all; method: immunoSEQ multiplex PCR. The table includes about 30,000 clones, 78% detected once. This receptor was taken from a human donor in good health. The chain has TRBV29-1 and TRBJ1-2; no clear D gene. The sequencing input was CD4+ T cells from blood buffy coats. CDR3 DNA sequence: TGCAGCGTTGACGGCTACTATGGCTACACCTTC. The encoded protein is CSVDGYYGYTF. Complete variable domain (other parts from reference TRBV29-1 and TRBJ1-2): SAVISQKPSRDICQRGTSLTIQCQVDSQVTMMFWYRQQPGQSLTLIATANQGSEATYESGFVIDKFPISRPNLTFSTLTVSNMSPEDSSIYLCSVDGYYGYTFGSGTRLTVV.